The sequence of this T cell receptor (beta chain) was determined in a study of cytomegalovirus exposure and HLA in healthy donors. Study overall: Both the roughly 120 validation repertoires and the 666 first-cohort repertoires used the same platform, as reported by a later analysis. Whole-study results and caveats: It was confirmed in vitro that three of the CMV-associated chains were specific for CMV antigens. Subsequent analysis showed first-cohort TCR clusters tending to co-occur in 120 validation repertoires. A list of approximately 160 TCR beta chains associated with cytomegalovirus was given.

The protocol was immunoSEQ multiplex PCR, while the TCRdb copy is restricted to in-frame clones and leaves out a portion. Among tens of thousands of clones listed, approximately 96% were seen once. The germline V gene encodes CDR1 MDHEN and CDR2 SYDVKM. This CDR3 contains 15 residues. After removal of 1 base from V and 7 bases from J, the junction contained 2 bases not matched to a gene. Notes on this clone: Its antigen is as yet unknown.

V is TRBV28 and J is TRBJ1-4, with 11 bases aligning to TRBD1. The receptor was isolated from a woman between 18 and 29 years old in good health and CMV-seronegative. Source material: PBMCs. The CDR3 bases are TGTGCCAGCAGTTTATTGGGGACAGGGGGTGAAAAACTGTTTTTT. Translation: CASSLLGTGGEKLFF. Together with reference TRBV28 and TRBJ1-4, the CDR3 gives the full variable domain: DVKVTQSSRYLVKRTGEKVFLECVQDMDHENMFWYRQDPGLGLRLIYFSYDVKMKEKGDIPEGYSVSREKKERFSLILESASTNQTSMYLCASSLLGTGGEKLFFGSGTQLSVL.